The 27 T cell receptor beta chains in this list originate from one sample, sequenced in a study of response to subunit inactivated influenza vaccine. Via MiXCR, TCRdb re-called the RT-PCR reads, giving one row per CDR3 protein. The table records over 300,000 distinct CDR3 sequences, around a fifth of them present only once. Specimen: PBMCs from blood, collected less than 22 months after vaccination. The receptors were gathered from a man aged 50 to 75 who received an inactivated influenza vaccine.

The chain carries TRBV14 and TRBJ2-7; TRBD2 is a possible D gene (7 bases). CDR1 is SGHDN, CDR2 FVKESK, per germline. Trimming cost V 1 base and J 5 bases, with 15 bases left between them. This CDR3 is built from 15 residues. The CDR3 DNA reads TGTGCCAGCAGCCAAGGGCCCGGGGGGCGTAACGAGCAGTACTTC. Its translation is CASSQGPGGRNEQYF.

A few counts support this clonotype. The chain carries TRBV27 and TRBJ1-1, with TRBD1 identical over 7 bases. V was clipped by 6 bases and J by 0 bases; unmatched bases: 4. The length of the CDR3 is 14 residues. Germline V gene data show CDR1 as MNHEY and CDR2 as SMNVEV (reference sequence). CDR3 DNA: TGTGCCAGCAGAGACACAGGGGTGAACACTGAAGCTTTCTTT. It encodes CASRDTGVNTEAFF.

The V and J genes are TRBV12-3 or TRBV12-4 and TRBJ1-1; D is unresolved. The V end was cut by 5 bases, the J end by 1 base, with 20 bases between. This CDR3 spans 17 amino acids. The CDR3: CASSLGSLIQENTEAFF. The CDR3 DNA sequence: TGTGCCAGCAGTCTCGGATCACTGATACAAGAGAACACTGAAGCTTTCTTT.

The chain carries TRBV12-3 or TRBV12-4 and TRBJ2-1, with 9 bases aligning to TRBD2. The V and J ends lost 8 bases and 7 bases, in that order; junction bases with no gene match: 0. The CDR3 covers 11 residues. The CDR3 coding sequence is TGTGCCAGCCTAGCGGGGAATGAGCAGTTCTTC. As protein: CASLAGNEQFF.

The rearrangement joins TRBV20-1 to TRBJ1-4, with a weak D call TRBD1 (5 bases). V was clipped by 3 bases and J by 7 bases, with 18 bases between them. Germline CDR1 and CDR2: DFQATT and SNEGSKA (reference sequence). The CDR3 length is 15 residues. In DNA, the CDR3 is TGCAGTGCTAGTCAGGGTGGCGCATTAGGTGAAAAACTGTTTTTT. As protein: CSASQGGALGEKLFF.

This clonotype was seen more than once but under ten times. J is TRBJ1-1 and V is TRBV5-1; D is possibly TRBD1 (5 bases). CDR3 length: 16 residues. The germline gives CDR1 SGHRS, CDR2 YFSETQ. Trimming took 6 bases from V and 5 from J, leaving 23 bases between them. CDR3 nucleotides: TGCGCCAGCAACCCCGGACACCGTACCGGGGTAACTGAAGCTTTCTTT. This sequence encodes CASNPGHRTGVTEAFF. Supplemented by reference TRBV5-1 and TRBJ1-1, the full variable domain reads KAGVTQTPRYLIKTRGQQVTLSCSPISGHRSVSWYQQTPGQGLQFLFEYFSETQRNKGNFPGRFSGRQFSNSRSEMNVSTLELGDSALYLCASNPGHRTGVTEAFFGQGTRLTVV.

This clonotype was picked up a small number of times. The rearrangement joins TRBV2 to TRBJ2-3; 7 nucleotides align to TRBD2. The CDR3 extends over 16 amino acids. Looked up from germline, CDR1 is SNHLY and CDR2 is FYNNEI. J lost 2 bases, V lost 4 bases, and 9 bases had no gene match. CDR3 DNA sequence: TGTGCCAGCAGTGCATCCGCTAGCGGAATCACAGATACGCAGTATTTT. Translation gives CASSASASGITDTQYF. Full variable domain (outside the CDR3, taken from reference TRBV2 and TRBJ2-3): EPEVTQTPSHQVTQMGQEVILRCVPISNHLYFYWYRQILGQKVEFLVSFYNNEISEKSEIFDDQFSVERPDGSNFTLKIRSTKLEDSAMYFCASSASASGITDTQYFGPGTRLTVL.

The table lists this clonotype with many counts. V is TRBV7-9 and J is TRBJ1-2; 7 nucleotides line up with TRBD1. The CDR3 runs to 17 residues. Germline loops: CDR1 SEHNR, CDR2 FQNEAQ (reference sequence). Losses at the gene ends were 0 bases for V and 0 bases for J; bases not matched to a gene: 7. CDR3 amino acids: CASSLAFGTVANYGYTF. CDR3 coding DNA: TGTGCCAGCAGCTTAGCCTTCGGGACAGTTGCTAACTATGGCTACACCTTC.

The rearrangement uses TRBV6-1 and TRBJ1-6; D is uncertain. This CDR3 region has 13 residues. Germline CDR1 and CDR2: MNHNS and SASEGT. The CDR3 DNA reads TGTGGCGCCTCAGAGGACCCCGAAACGCCTCTCCACTTT. Amino acids: CGASEDPETPLHF.

This clonotype was detected ten times or more. V gene TRBV20-1 combines with J gene TRBJ1-5; possible D gene TRBD1, 6 bases. CDR1 and CDR2 (germline): DFQATT, SNEGSKA (reference sequence). V dropped 0 bases and J dropped 6 bases, with 12 bases sitting between them. This CDR3 is built from 14 residues. The CDR3 DNA follows: TGCAGTGCTAGAGATACAGGGTCCGGTCAGCCCCAGCATTTT. Protein: CSARDTGSGQPQHF.

This clonotype was seen repeatedly, ten times or more. The chain carries TRBV9 and TRBJ1-2; D may be TRBD1 (5 bases). V was trimmed by 2 bases and J by 6 bases, leaving 11 bases between them. CDR1 is SGDLS, CDR2 YYNGEE, per germline. The CDR3 covers 13 residues. CDR3 coding DNA: TGTGCCAGCAGCGTCAACGAGGGGAATGGCTACACCTTC. It translates to CASSVNEGNGYTF.

CDR3 nucleotide sequence: TGTGCCAGCTCACCAATCGGCGCGAGCACTGAAGCTTTCTTT. This sequence encodes CASSPIGASTEAFF. The V and J genes are TRBV18 and TRBJ1-1; D is uncertain. The CDR3 is 14 residues long. CDR1 and CDR2 from the germline V gene are KGHSH and LQKENI. The V gene lost 2 bases and the J gene lost 4 bases, with 11 bases spanning the gap.

The chain carries TRBV6-1 and TRBJ2-3; 10 positions agree with TRBD2. Germline V CDR1 and CDR2: MNHNS, SASEGT. Trimming at V came to 6 bases and at J to 2 bases, leaving 5 bases not matched to a gene. This CDR3 is 15 amino acids long. The CDR3 sequence is CASSDLAGVTDTQYF. The CDR3 DNA follows: TGTGCCAGCAGCGACCTAGCGGGAGTCACAGATACGCAGTATTTT.

The chain couples TRBV7-2 to TRBJ2-7; the match to TRBD2 covers 8 bases. V lost 6 bases and J lost 5; bases outside the gene matches: 6. Looked up from germline, CDR1 is SGHTA and CDR2 is FQGNSA. This CDR3 has 13 amino acids. The CDR3 DNA reads TGTGCCAGCAGTCGCAATAGCGGGAACGAGCAGTACTTC. It yields the protein CASSRNSGNEQYF.

This clonotype was counted a few times. This rearrangement joins TRBV3-1 to TRBJ1-1; D ambiguous. The CDR3 is made up of 15 amino acids. Looked up from germline, CDR1 is LGHDT and CDR2 is YNNKEL (reference sequence). The germline V and J ends were trimmed by 4 bases and 4 bases, with 16 bases remaining between them. CDR3 coding DNA: TGTGCCAGCAGCCCTCGGGTCCACCGGGGCACTGAAGCTTTCTTT. This translates into CASSPRVHRGTEAFF.

This clonotype was detected ten times or more. The gene calls are TRBV11-2 and TRBJ1-6; no clear D gene. The V end lost 6 bases, the J end lost 7 bases, and 7 bases lay between the germline ends. The CDR3 has 12 residues. The germline V gene encodes CDR1 SGHAT and CDR2 FQNNGV. CDR3 DNA sequence: TGTGCCAGCAGTCGACCGAATTCACCCCTCCACTTT. It is translated as CASSRPNSPLHF.

The rearrangement joins TRBV7-8 to TRBJ1-5; D ambiguous. The germline V gene has CDR1 SGHVS and CDR2 FQNEAQ. V lost 0 bases to trimming and J lost 0 bases, with 9 bases between them. The CDR3 covers 16 residues. The CDR3 sequence: CASSLARGYSNQPQHF. The CDR3 bases are TGTGCCAGCAGCTTAGCCCGCGGGTATAGCAATCAGCCCCAGCATTTT.

This clonotype was counted between two and nine times. The chain joins TRBV5-4 to TRBJ2-1; 11 nucleotides agree with TRBD2. After removal of 2 bases from V and 6 bases from J, the junction contained 10 bases not matched to a gene. The CDR3 is made up of 17 amino acids. The germline gives CDR1 SGHNT, CDR2 YYREEE (reference sequence). This CDR3 is CASSFKLAGGPGNEQFF. Here the CDR3 DNA reads TGTGCCAGCAGCTTTAAATTAGCGGGAGGGCCGGGCAATGAGCAGTTCTTC.

V gene TRBV18 combines with J gene TRBJ2-5; 7 nucleotides line up with TRBD2. The CDR3 length is 14 residues. Unmatched junction bases numbered 7, after V lost 3 bases and J lost 6 bases. Germline values: CDR1 KGHSH, CDR2 LQKENI. The CDR3 nucleotides are TGTGCCAGCTCACCGGGGAGGGGAACCCAGACCCAGTACTTC. Its translation: CASSPGRGTQTQYF. Full variable domain (remainder filled in from reference TRBV18 and TRBJ2-5): NAGVMQNPRHLVRRRGQEARLRCSPMKGHSHVYWYRQLPEEGLKFMVYLQKENIIDESGMPKERFSAEFPKEGPSILRIQQVVRGDSAAYFCASSPGRGTQTQYFGPGTRLLVL.

Comment on this clonotype: This CDR3 is missing its conserved last phenylalanine or tryptophan, likely due to a read error. The rearrangement uses TRBV7-8 and TRBJ1-6; D unclear. The CDR3 sequence is 14 residues long. The V end was cut by 2 bases, the J end by 6 bases, with 8 bases between. The germline V gene encodes CDR1 SGHVS and CDR2 FQNEAQ. The CDR3 sequence is CASSLPWGNSPLHC. The DNA for the CDR3 is TGTGCCAGCAGCTTACCTTGGGGTAATTCACCCCTCCACTGT.

This clonotype turned up a few times. The genes are TRBV2 and TRBJ1-3, with D possibly matching TRBD1 (5 bases). From germline, CDR1 is SNHLY and CDR2 FYNNEI. Trimming left V 5 bases short and J 0 bases short, with 11 bases between. This CDR3 comprises 15 residues. The CDR3 region has the DNA TGTGCCAGCAGTAGGACACCTGACTCTGGAAACACCATATATTTT. Its translation is CASSRTPDSGNTIYF.

This clonotype was counted many times. The CDR3 bases are TGTGCCAGCAGTTTAGCGCTAGGGTCGGGTCAGCCCCAGCATTTT. It encodes CASSLALGSGQPQHF. The chain carries TRBV12-3 or TRBV12-4 and TRBJ1-5; D not certain. V lost 0 bases to trimming and J lost 6 bases, with 12 bases between them. The CDR3 covers 15 residues.

The chain has TRBV4-3 and TRBJ1-2, with 10 positions matching TRBD1. This CDR3 is built from 14 residues. CDR1 and CDR2 (germline): LGHNA, YSLEER. The J segment lost 8 bases and the V segment lost 3 bases, leaving 6 bases of the junction unmatched. The CDR3 loop reads CASSQTGGERGYTF. The CDR3 nucleotides are TGCGCCAGCAGCCAGACAGGGGGCGAGAGAGGCTACACCTTC.

The chain uses TRBV4-3 and TRBJ1-1, with TRBD1 identical over 9 bases. Looked up from germline, CDR1 is LGHNA and CDR2 is YSLEER. V dropped 4 bases and J dropped 6; count of bases not matched to a gene: 6. The CDR3 consists of 14 residues. Here the CDR3 reads CASSPPRDRAEAFF. The CDR3 nucleotides read TGCGCCAGCAGCCCCCCGCGGGACAGGGCTGAAGCTTTCTTT.

The J gene is TRBJ2-2, the V gene TRBV7-2; D perhaps matches TRBD2 (5 bases). Germline loops: CDR1 SGHTA, CDR2 FQGNSA. The CDR3 consists of 16 residues. V gave up 2 bases and J gave up 0 bases, with 10 bases separating them. The CDR3 coding sequence is TGTGCCAGCAGCTTAAGCGGCAGTACGAACACCGGGGAGCTGTTTTTT. It translates to CASSLSGSTNTGELFF. The whole variable domain, remainder taken from reference TRBV7-2 and TRBJ2-2, is GAGVSQSPSNKVTEKGKDVELRCDPISGHTALYWYRQSLGQGLEFLIYFQGNSAPDKSGLPSDRFSAERTGGSVSTLTIQRTQQEDSAVYLCASSLSGSTNTGELFFGEGSRLTVL.

This sequence joins TRBV5-1 and TRBJ2-7; perhaps TRBD2 as D (5 bases). The CDR3 is made up of 15 amino acids. V lost 3 bases and J lost 5, with 18 bases in between. Germline V gene data show CDR1 as SGHRS and CDR2 as YFSETQ. As DNA, the CDR3 is TGCGCCAGCAGCTATGCGGGTCACCCCCAGGACGAGCAGTACTTC. Protein product: CASSYAGHPQDEQYF. The complete variable domain, with remaining parts taken from reference TRBV5-1 and TRBJ2-7, reads KAGVTQTPRYLIKTRGQQVTLSCSPISGHRSVSWYQQTPGQGLQFLFEYFSETQRNKGNFPGRFSGRQFSNSRSEMNVSTLELGDSALYLCASSYAGHPQDEQYFGPGTRLTVT.

The genes are TRBV28 and TRBJ2-5; tentative D call: TRBD2 (6 bases). V was pared by 3 bases and J by 2 bases, with 13 bases between. Germline loops: CDR1 MDHEN, CDR2 SYDVKM. This CDR3 spans 15 amino acids. The CDR3 DNA follows: TGTGCCAGCAGTTTTTTACGGGAGAGACAAGAGACCCAGTACTTC. It is translated as CASSFLRERQETQYF.